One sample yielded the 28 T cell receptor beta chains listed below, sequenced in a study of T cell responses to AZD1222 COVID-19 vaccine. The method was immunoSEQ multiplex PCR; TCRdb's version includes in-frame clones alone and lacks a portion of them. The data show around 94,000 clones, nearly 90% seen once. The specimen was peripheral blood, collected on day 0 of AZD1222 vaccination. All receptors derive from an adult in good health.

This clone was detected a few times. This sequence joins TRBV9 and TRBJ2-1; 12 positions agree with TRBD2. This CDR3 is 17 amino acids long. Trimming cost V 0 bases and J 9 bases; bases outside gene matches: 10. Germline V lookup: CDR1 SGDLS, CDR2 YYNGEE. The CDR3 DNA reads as TGTGCCAGCAGCGTAGGGTTGACTAGCGGGAGAAGGGTTGAGCAGTTCTTC. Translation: CASSVGLTSGRRVEQFF.

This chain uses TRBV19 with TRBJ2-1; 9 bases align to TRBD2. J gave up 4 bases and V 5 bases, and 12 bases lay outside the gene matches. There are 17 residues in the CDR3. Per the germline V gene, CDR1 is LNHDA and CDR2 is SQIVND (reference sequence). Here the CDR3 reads CASSPRTSSGGYNEQFF. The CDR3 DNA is TGTGCCAGTAGTCCCCGGACGAGTAGCGGGGGTTACAATGAGCAGTTCTTC.

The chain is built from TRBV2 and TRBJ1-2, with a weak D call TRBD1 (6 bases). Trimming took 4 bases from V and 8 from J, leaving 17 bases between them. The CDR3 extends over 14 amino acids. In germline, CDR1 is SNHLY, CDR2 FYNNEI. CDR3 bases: TGTGCCAGCAGTGCGGGACACCTCGGGCGAGGCTACACCTTC. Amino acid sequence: CASSAGHLGRGYTF.

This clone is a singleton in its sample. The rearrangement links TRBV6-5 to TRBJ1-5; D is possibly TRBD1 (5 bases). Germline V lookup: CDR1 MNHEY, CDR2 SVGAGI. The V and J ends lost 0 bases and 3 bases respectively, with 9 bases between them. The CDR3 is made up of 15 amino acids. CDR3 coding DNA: TGTGCCAGCAGTTACTCGTACGGGACCAATCAGCCCCAGCATTTT. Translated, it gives CASSYSYGTNQPQHF.

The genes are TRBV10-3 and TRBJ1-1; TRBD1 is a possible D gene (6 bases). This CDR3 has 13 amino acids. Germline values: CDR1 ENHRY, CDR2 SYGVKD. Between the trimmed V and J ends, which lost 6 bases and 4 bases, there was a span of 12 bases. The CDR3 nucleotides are TGTGCCATCAGCACACAGGGTCCCACTGAAGCTTTCTTT. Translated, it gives CAISTQGPTEAFF.

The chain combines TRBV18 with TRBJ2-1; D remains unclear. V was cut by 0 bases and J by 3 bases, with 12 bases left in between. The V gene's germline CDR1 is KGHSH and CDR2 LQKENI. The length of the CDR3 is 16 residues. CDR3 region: CASSPPVSSGYNEQFF. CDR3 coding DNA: TGTGCCAGCTCACCACCGGTTTCGTCAGGCTACAATGAGCAGTTCTTC.

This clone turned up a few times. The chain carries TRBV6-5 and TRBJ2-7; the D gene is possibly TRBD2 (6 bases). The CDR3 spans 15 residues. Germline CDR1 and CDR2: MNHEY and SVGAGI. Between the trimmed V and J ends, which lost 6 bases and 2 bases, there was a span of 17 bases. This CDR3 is CASSRPSAGTYEQYF. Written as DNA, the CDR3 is TGTGCCAGCAGCCGGCCCTCGGCGGGAACCTACGAGCAGTACTTC.

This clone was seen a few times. CDR3 coding DNA: TGCGCCAGCAGCCAATACGAAGGGGCGGGGGAGCAGTACTTC. Protein product: CASSQYEGAGEQYF. This rearrangement joins TRBV4-1 to TRBJ2-7, with D maybe TRBD2 (6 bases). Germline loops: CDR1 MGHRA, CDR2 YSYEKL. The CDR3 runs to 14 residues. The ends were cut back, 2 bases at V and 7 bases at J, with 15 bases in the middle.

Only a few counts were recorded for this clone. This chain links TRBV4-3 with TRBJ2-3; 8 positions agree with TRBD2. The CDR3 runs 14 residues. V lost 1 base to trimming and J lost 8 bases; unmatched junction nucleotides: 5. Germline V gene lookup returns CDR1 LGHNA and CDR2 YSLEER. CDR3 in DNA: TGCGCCAGCAGCCAAGGTCACACTAGCGGTACGCAGTATTTT. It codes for CASSQGHTSGTQYF.

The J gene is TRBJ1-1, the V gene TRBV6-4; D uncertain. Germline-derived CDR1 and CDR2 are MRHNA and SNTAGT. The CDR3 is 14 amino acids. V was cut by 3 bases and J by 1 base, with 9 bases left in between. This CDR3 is CASSEIAGNTEAFF. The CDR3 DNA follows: TGTGCCAGCAGTGAAATTGCGGGGAACACTGAAGCTTTCTTT.

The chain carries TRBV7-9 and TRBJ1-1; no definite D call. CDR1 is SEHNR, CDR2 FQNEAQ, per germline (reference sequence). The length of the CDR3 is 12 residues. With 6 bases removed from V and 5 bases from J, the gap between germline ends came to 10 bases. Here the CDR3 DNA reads TGTGCCAGCAGGCAAGGCAGGACTGAAGCTTTCTTT. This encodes CASRQGRTEAFF.

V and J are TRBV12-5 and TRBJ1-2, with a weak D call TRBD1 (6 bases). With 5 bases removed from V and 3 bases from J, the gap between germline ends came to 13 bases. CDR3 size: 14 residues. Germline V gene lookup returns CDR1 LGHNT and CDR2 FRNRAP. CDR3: CASGPSGADYGYTF. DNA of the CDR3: TGTGCTAGTGGTCCATCGGGGGCCGACTATGGCTACACCTTC.

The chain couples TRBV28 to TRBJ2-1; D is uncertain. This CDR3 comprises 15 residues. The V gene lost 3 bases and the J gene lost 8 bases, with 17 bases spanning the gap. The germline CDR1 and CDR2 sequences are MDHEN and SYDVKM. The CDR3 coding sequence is TGTGCCAGCAGTTTGGAACCGCCAGTAATGGATGAGCAGTTCTTC. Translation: CASSLEPPVMDEQFF.

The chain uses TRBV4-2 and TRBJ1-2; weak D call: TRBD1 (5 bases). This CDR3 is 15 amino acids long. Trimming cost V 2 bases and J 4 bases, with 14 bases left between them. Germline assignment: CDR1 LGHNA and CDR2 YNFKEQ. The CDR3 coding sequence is TGTGCCAGCAGCCAACTTGAGGGGCTTCCCTATGGCTACACCTTC. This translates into CASSQLEGLPYGYTF.

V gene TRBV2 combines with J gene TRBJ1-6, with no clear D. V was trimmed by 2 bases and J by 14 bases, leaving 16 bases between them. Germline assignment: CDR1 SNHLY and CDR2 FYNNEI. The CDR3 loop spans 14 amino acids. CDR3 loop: CASSEHSGSSALHF. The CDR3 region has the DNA TGTGCCAGCAGTGAACACAGCGGATCTTCGGCCCTCCACTTT. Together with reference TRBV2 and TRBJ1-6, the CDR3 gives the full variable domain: EPEVTQTPSHQVTQMGQEVILRCVPISNHLYFYWYRQILGQKVEFLVSFYNNEISEKSEIFDDQFSVERPDGSNFTLKIRSTKLEDSAMYFCASSEHSGSSALHFGNGTRLTVT.

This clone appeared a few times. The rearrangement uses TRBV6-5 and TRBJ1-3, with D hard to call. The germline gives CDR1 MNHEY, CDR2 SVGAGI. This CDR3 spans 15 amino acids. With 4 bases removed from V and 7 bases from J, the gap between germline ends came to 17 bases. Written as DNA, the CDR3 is TGTGCCAGCAGTTTGGGCCGGGTCAGAGGGAACACCATATATTTT. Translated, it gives CASSLGRVRGNTIYF.

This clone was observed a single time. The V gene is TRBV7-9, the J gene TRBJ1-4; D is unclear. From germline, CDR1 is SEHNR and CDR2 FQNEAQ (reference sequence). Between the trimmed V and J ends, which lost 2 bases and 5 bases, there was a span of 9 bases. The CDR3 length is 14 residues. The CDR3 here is CASSLITLNEKLFF. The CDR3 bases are TGTGCCAGCAGCTTAATCACTTTAAATGAAAAACTGTTTTTT.

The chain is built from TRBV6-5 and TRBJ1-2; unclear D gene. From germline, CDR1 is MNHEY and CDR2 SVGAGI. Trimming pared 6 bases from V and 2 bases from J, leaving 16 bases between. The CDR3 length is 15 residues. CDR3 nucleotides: TGTGCCAGCAGGGGGATCGGGATTCGGAACTATGGCTACACCTTC. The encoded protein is CASRGIGIRNYGYTF.

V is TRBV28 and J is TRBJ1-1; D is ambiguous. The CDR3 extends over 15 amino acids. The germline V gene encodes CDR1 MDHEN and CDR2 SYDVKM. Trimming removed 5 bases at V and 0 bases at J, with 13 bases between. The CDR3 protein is CASSTSGGMNTEAFF. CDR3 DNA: TGTGCCAGCAGTACCTCCGGCGGCATGAACACTGAAGCTTTCTTT.

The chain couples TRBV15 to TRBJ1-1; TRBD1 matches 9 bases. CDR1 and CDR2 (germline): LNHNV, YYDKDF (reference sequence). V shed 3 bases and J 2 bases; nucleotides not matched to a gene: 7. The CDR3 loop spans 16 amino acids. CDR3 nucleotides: TGTGCCACCAGCAGGGACCGGACAGGGGCCAACACTGAAGCTTTCTTT. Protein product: CATSRDRTGANTEAFF.

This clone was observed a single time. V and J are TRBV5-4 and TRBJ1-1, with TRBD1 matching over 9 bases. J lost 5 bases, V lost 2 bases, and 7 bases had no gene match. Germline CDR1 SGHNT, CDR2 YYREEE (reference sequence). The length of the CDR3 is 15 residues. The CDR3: CASSFQQGARTEAFF. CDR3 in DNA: TGTGCCAGCAGCTTCCAACAGGGGGCGCGGACTGAAGCTTTCTTT.

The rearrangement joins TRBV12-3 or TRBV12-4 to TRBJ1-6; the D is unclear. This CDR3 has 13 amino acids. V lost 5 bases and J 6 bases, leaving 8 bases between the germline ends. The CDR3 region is CASSQQLNSPLHF. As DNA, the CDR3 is TGTGCCAGCAGTCAACAGCTTAATTCACCCCTCCACTTT.

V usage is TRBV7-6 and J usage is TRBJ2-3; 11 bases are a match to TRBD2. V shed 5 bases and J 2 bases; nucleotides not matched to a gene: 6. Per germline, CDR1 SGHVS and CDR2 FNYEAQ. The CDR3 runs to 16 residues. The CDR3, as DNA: TGTGCCAGCAGCACACCGGGACTAGCGGACACAGATACGCAGTATTTT. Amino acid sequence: CASSTPGLADTDTQYF.

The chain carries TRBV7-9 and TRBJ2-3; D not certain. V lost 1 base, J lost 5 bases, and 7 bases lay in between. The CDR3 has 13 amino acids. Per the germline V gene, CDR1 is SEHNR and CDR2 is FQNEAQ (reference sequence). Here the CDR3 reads CASSLGWQDTQYF. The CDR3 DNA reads TGTGCCAGCAGCTTAGGGTGGCAAGATACGCAGTATTTT.

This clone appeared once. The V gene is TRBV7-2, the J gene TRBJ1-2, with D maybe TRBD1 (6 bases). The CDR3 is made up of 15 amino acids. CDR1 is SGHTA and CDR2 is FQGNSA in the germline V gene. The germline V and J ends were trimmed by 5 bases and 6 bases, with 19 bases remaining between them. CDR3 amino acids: CASSPTPGGAHGYTF. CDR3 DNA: TGTGCCAGCAGCCCAACCCCGGGGGGGGCACATGGCTACACCTTC.

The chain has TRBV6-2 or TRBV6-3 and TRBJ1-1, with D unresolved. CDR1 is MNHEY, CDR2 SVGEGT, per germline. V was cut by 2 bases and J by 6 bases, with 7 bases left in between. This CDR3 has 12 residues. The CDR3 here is CASSYRSPEAFF. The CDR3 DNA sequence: TGTGCCAGCAGTTACAGGTCTCCTGAAGCTTTCTTT.

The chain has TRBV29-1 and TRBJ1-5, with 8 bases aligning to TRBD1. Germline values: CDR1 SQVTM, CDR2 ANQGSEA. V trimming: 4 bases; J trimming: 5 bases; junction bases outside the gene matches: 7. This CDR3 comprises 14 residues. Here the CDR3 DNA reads TGCAGCGTTGGGACAGGGCTCTCCGATCAGCCCCAGCATTTT. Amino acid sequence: CSVGTGLSDQPQHF.

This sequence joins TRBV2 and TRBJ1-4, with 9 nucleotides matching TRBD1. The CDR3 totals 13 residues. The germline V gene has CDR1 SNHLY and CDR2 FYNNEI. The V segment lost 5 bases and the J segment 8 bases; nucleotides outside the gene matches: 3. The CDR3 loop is CASSPGTGEKLFF. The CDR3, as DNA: TGTGCCAGCAGTCCCGGGACAGGGGAAAAACTGTTTTTT.